Presented here are 11 T cell receptor beta chains from one specimen sequenced in a study of a mutant IDH1 vaccine in newly diagnosed glioma listed by TCRdb under 2021. Their antigen targets remain unknown. In light of the paper, this sample's time point label describes: week 11, during vaccination. Each vaccine dose, consisting of 300 ug of a 20-mer mutant IDH1 peptide in Montanide, was administered subcutaneously with topical imiquimod. Library method: the immunoSEQ multiplex PCR assay. The clones in this table, taken by TCRdb from immuneACCESS, are in-frame only. Not every clone is retained; where verified, under half of the shortfall comes from an unresolved V gene, and the cause of the rest is unknown. A total of about 62,000 clones appear in this sample, about 88% of them only once. The biggest ten clones account for more than 1.5% of the sample. This sample comprised PBMCs, obtained from a glioma patient whose treatment included an IDH1 peptide vaccine. The source of these receptors is a man aged 40-49 years with glioma.

The rearrangement joins TRBV4-3 to TRBJ1-2, with D perhaps TRBD1 (6 bases). From germline, CDR1 is LGHNA and CDR2 YSLEER. The CDR3 totals 12 residues. V lost 0 bases, J lost 8 bases, and 7 bases lay in between. The CDR3 region is CASSQEQGGYTF. The CDR3 nucleotides read TGCGCCAGCAGCCAAGAGCAGGGGGGCTACACCTTC.

The chain carries TRBV4-1 and TRBJ1-1; possible D gene TRBD1, 6 bases. The CDR3 totals 15 residues. Germline-derived CDR1 and CDR2 are MGHRA and YSYEKL. V gave up 3 bases and J gave up 1 base, with 12 bases separating them. The CDR3 region has the DNA TGCGCCAGCAGCCAGGCTGACAGGTGGAACACTGAAGCTTTCTTT. Translating gives CASSQADRWNTEAFF.

The chain has TRBV5-1 and TRBJ2-1; a possible D gene is TRBD2 (6 bases). Trimming pared 2 bases from V and 5 bases from J, leaving 11 bases between. This CDR3 comprises 14 residues. Germline CDR1 is SGHRS and CDR2 is YFSETQ. For the CDR3, the DNA is TGCGCCAGCAGCTTAGGGACTGGCGACAATGAGCAGTTCTTC. Residues: CASSLGTGDNEQFF.

This clone was seen a single time. This rearrangement joins TRBV18 to TRBJ1-4; 8 positions agree with TRBD1. There are 16 residues in the CDR3. The J segment lost 0 bases and the V segment lost 5 bases, leaving 5 bases of the junction unmatched. The germline CDR1 and CDR2 sequences are KGHSH and LQKENI. Written as DNA, the CDR3 is TGTGCCAGCTCATCGGGACAGGCAACAACTAATGAAAAACTGTTTTTT. Translated: CASSSGQATTNEKLFF.

The chain recombines TRBV5-1 with TRBJ1-5, with no clear D. Germline V gives CDR1 SGHRS, CDR2 YFSETQ. The CDR3 length is 13 residues. Trimming cost V 0 bases and J 7 bases, with 8 bases left between them. This CDR3 is CASSLEVKQPQHF. CDR3 nucleotide sequence: TGCGCCAGCAGCTTGGAGGTGAAGCAGCCCCAGCATTTT. Full variable domain (remainder filled in from reference TRBV5-1 and TRBJ1-5): KAGVTQTPRYLIKTRGQQVTLSCSPISGHRSVSWYQQTPGQGLQFLFEYFSETQRNKGNFPGRFSGRQFSNSRSEMNVSTLELGDSALYLCASSLEVKQPQHFGDGTRLSIL.

V is TRBV19 and J is TRBJ2-1; 10 bases are shared with TRBD2. The V gene end was trimmed by 0 bases and the J gene end by 5 bases; junction bases not matched to a gene: 4. The length of the CDR3 is 16 residues. Germline-derived CDR1 and CDR2 are LNHDA and SQIVND (reference sequence). The CDR3 DNA reads as TGTGCCAGTAGTATAGAAATTAGCGGGAGGCACAATGAGCAGTTCTTC. Protein sequence: CASSIEISGRHNEQFF.

V gene TRBV10-3 combines with J gene TRBJ2-3; 7 positions match TRBD1. After removal of 10 bases from V and 0 bases from J, the junction contained 7 bases not matched to a gene. The CDR3 contains 14 residues. Germline V lookup: CDR1 ENHRY, CDR2 SYGVKD. CDR3 bases: TGTGCCACCCGGACAGGAACTAGCACAGATACGCAGTATTTT. Translated: CATRTGTSTDTQYF.

This chain connects TRBV28 to TRBJ1-2, with D perhaps TRBD1 (6 bases). Per germline, CDR1 MDHEN and CDR2 SYDVKM. V shed 2 bases and J shed 6 bases, with 10 bases lying between them. The CDR3 is made up of 13 amino acids. CDR3 nucleotide sequence: TGTGCCAGCAGTTTAATTCAGGGGCATGGCTACACCTTC. Encoded protein: CASSLIQGHGYTF.

This chain connects TRBV5-1 to TRBJ2-3, with a weak D call TRBD2 (5 bases). CDR1 is SGHRS and CDR2 is YFSETQ in the germline V gene. The CDR3 loop spans 14 amino acids. V was trimmed by 4 bases and J by 3 bases, leaving 12 bases between them. The CDR3 region has the DNA TGCGCCAGCAGCACCGGACTGAAAACAGATACGCAGTATTTT. It encodes CASSTGLKTDTQYF.

This clone is medium-sized. This chain uses TRBV19 with TRBJ2-4; D uncertain. Germline lookup yields CDR1 LNHDA and CDR2 SQIVND (reference sequence). V lost 4 bases to trimming and J lost 9 bases, with 4 bases between them. The CDR3 consists of 10 residues. CDR3 loop: CASSKAIQYF. The CDR3 DNA reads TGTGCCAGTAGTAAAGCCATTCAGTACTTC.

This clone was counted between two and nine times. The chain uses TRBV5-4 and TRBJ2-3; TRBD1 matches 10 bases. CDR1 and CDR2 (germline): SGHNT, YYREEE (reference sequence). The CDR3 consists of 15 residues. V was pared by 3 bases and J by 3 bases, with 4 bases of the junction left unmatched. The CDR3 sequence: CASSSPGQGTDTQYF. CDR3 in DNA: TGTGCCAGCAGCTCCCCGGGACAGGGGACAGATACGCAGTATTTT.